This TCR beta chain stems from a study of OX40 agonist ivuxolimab in advanced cancers. Study in general: Every 2 weeks, ivuxolimab was infused into the patients intravenously at between 0.01 and 10 mg/kg. A male proportion of under 90% was recorded, with mean age around 55 years and range roughly 23 to 79.

Produced via immunoSEQ multiplex PCR; TCRdb's table is partial and in-frame only. The repertoire holds almost 85,000 clones, with roughly nine tenths as singletons. The V and J ends lost 1 base and 5 bases, in that order; junction bases with no gene match: 6. Per the germline V gene, CDR1 is SGHNT and CDR2 is YYREEE (reference sequence). The CDR3 has 15 residues. This sequence originates from an adult with an advanced solid tumor such as melanoma, head and neck, liver or kidney cancer. The rearrangement joins TRBV5-4 to TRBJ2-3; 8 bases agree with TRBD1. Sequencing was performed on CD4+ or CD8+ T cells sorted from blood, taken in a trial of the OX40 agonist ivuxolimab. The CDR3 DNA reads TGTGCCAGCAGCTTGTCGGACAGGGCTAGAGATACGCAGTATTTT. It translates to CASSLSDRARDTQYF.